This T cell receptor (beta chain) comes out of a study of OX40 agonist ivuxolimab in advanced cancers. Study-level results: Also showing low normalized T-cell clonal expansion were some of the nonresponders.

Assay: immunoSEQ multiplex PCR; the TCRdb copy retains only in-frame clones and omits some. The sample yields around 140,000 clones, under 95% seen once. This clone came up a few times. Its antigen is not identified. The CDR3 has 12 residues. Germline V gives CDR1 SGDLS, CDR2 YYNGEE. V was clipped by 0 bases and J by 7 bases, with 2 bases between them. The sequence was collected from an adult with an advanced solid tumor such as melanoma, head and neck, liver or kidney cancer. V and J are TRBV9 and TRBJ1-6; D is ambiguous. Here the sequenced sample was CD4+ or CD8+ T cells sorted from blood, taken in a trial of the OX40 agonist ivuxolimab. The CDR3 loop is CASSVGNSPLHF. The DNA of the CDR3 is TGTGCCAGCAGCGTAGGGAATTCACCCCTCCACTTT.